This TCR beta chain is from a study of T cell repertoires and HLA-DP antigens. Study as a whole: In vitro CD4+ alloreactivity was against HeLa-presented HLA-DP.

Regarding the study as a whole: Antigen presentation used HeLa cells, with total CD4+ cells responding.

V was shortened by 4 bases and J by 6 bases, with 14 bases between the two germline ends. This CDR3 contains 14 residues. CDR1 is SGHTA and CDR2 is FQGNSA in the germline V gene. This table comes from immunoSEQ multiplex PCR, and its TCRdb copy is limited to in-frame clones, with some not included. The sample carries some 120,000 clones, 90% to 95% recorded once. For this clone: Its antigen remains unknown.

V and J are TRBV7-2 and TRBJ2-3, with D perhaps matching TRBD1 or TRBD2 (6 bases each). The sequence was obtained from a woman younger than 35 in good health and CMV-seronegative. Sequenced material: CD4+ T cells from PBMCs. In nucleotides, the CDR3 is TGTGCCAGCAGCTCGCCGGGGGCGGGGGATACGCAGTATTTT. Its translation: CASSSPGAGDTQYF.